Given below is one TCR beta chain in context. This may arise from a read error, as a much more abundant clone is one base away. Since the CDR3 does not end with the conserved phenylalanine or tryptophan, this likely comes from a read error. These data originate in a study of regulatory T cells in long-lasting Graves disease. The CDR3 totals 16 residues. The germline V and J ends were trimmed by 5 bases and 4 bases, with 19 bases remaining between them. Germline V CDR1 and CDR2: SEHNR, FQNEAQ (reference sequence). Investigators prepared the TCR beta libraries by applying iRepertoire HTBI primers and Arm-PCR of CDR3 regions. Using its own MiXCR run on the multiplex PCR reads, TCRdb lists one record per CDR3 protein. The data show a few hundred thousand distinct CDR3 sequences, with 12% seen just once and approximately 19% held by the top ten. Stated time point: newly diagnosed GD, antithyroid drugs for less than 3 months. PBMC-derived RNA was used for the TCR library.

This sample was also put to use in a study of T cells in Graves' hyperthyroidism and ophthalmopathy. That work states: Stability of Graves' hyperthyroidism was defined as absent ophthalmopathy progression within 18 months. The TCR CDR3 first-round RT-PCR relied on the HTBI primer set.

The receptor's source is a woman younger than 35 with Graves disease. The sequences come from peripheral blood mononuclear cells (PBMCs), collected at new diagnosis, from a patient treated with antithyroid drugs. The chain is built from TRBV7-9 and TRBJ2-3; D is possibly TRBD2 (6 bases). CDR3 region: CASSGGSPGTADTQYS. CDR3 sequence (DNA): TGTGCCAGCAGCGGTGGGTCCCCCGGGACTGCAGATACGCAGTATTCT.